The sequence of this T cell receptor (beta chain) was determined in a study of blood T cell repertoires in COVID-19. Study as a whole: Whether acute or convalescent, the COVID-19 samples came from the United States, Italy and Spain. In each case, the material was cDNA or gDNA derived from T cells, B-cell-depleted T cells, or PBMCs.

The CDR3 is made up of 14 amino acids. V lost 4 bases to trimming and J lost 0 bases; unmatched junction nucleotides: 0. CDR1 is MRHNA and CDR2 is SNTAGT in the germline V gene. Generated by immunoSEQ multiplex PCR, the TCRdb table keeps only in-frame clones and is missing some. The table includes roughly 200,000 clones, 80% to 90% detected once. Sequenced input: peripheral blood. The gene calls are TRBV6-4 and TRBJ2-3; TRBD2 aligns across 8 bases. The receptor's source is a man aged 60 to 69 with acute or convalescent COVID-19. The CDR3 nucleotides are TGTGCCAGCAGTGTAGCGGGGAGCACAGATACGCAGTATTTT. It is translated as CASSVAGSTDTQYF.